This T cell receptor beta chain appears in the sequencing data of a study of shared clonotypes between healthy human individuals. Study-level findings and limits: Sampling included only blood; tissue repertoires likely differ. All-four-donor shared clonotypes had higher generation probabilities than non-shared clonotypes did.

Of note for this clone: Its antigen is currently unknown.

The CDR3 length is 16 residues. The naive CD8 fraction comprised CD45RO-negative cells positively selected for CCR7 and excluded terminally differentiated effector memory CD45RA+ cells. The study enrolled healthy HIV-negative adults without recent acute infections or vaccinations as donors. Assay used: immunoSEQ multiplex PCR; TCRdb lists only in-frame clones, some missing. This table has about 2,100,000 clones, under 95% appearing once. The chain employs TRBV21-1 and TRBJ1-1; the listed D gene, TRBD1, was not tested against the DNA. TRBV21-1 is termed a pseudogene. What was sequenced was naive CD8+ T cells from PBMCs. This TCR was recovered from a man between 18 and 29 years old in good health. Some clones in this sample may be carry-over from other donors' samples. CDR3 nucleotides: TGTGCCAGCAGCAAAGCGCTAGGGGGCGTGGGCACTGAAGCTTTCTTT. It is translated as CASSKALGGVGTEAFF.